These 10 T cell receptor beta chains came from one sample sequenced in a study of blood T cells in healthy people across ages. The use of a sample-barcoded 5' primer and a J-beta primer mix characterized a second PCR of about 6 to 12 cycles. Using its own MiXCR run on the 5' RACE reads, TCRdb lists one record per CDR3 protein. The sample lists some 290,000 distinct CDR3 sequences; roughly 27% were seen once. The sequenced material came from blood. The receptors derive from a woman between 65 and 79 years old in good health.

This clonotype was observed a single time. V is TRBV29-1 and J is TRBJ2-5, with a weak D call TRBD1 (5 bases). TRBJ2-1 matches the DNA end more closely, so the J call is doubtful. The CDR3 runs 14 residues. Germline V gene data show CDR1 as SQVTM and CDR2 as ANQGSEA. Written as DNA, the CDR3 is TGCAGCGTTGTAGTAGGGGTCAACAACAATGAGCAGTTCTTC. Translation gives CSVVVGVNNNEQFF.

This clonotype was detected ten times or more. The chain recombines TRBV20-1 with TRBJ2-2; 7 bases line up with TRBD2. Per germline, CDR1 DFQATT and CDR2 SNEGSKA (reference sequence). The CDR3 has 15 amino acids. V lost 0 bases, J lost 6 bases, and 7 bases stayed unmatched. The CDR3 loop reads CSARESGTNSGELFF. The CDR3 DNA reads TGCAGTGCTAGAGAGAGCGGGACCAACTCCGGGGAGCTGTTTTTT.

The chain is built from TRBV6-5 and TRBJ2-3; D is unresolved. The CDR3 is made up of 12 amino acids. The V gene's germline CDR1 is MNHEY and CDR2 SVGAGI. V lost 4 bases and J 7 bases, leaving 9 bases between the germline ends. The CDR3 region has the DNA TGTGCCAGCAGTTCTACTGGCAATACGCAGTATTTT. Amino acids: CASSSTGNTQYF.

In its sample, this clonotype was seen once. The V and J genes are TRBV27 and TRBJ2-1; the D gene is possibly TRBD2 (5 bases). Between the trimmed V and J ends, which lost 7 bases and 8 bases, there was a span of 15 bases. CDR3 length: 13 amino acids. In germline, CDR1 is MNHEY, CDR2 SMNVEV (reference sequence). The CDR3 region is CASTGRYGDEQFF. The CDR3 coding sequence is TGTGCCAGCACCGGACGTTACGGGGATGAGCAGTTCTTC.

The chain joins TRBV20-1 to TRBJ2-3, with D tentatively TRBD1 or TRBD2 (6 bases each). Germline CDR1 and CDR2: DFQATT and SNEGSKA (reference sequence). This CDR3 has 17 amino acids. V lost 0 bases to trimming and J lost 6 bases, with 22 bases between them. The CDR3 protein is CSARDAEKTGAPDTQYF. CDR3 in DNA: TGCAGTGCTAGAGATGCGGAAAAGACGGGGGCCCCGGATACGCAGTATTTT.

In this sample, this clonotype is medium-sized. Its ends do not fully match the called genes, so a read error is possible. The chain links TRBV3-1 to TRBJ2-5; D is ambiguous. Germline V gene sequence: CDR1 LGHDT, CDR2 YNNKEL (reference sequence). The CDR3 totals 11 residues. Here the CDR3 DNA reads TGCGCCAGCAGCCAAGGGGAGACCCAGTACTTC. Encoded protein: CASSQGETQYF.

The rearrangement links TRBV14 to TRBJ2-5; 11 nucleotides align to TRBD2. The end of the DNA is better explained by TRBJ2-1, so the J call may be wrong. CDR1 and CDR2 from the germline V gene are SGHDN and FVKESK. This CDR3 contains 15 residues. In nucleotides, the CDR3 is TGTGCCAGCAGCCAGGCCTCCGGGACTAGCGGCCTACAGTTCTTC. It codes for CASSQASGTSGLQFF.

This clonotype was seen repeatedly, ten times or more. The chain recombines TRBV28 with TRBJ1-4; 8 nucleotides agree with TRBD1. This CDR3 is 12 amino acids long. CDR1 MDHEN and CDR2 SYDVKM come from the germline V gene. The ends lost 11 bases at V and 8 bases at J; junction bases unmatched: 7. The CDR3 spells CAGGQGREKLFF. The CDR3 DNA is TGTGCCGGCGGACAGGGACGCGAAAAACTGTTTTTT.

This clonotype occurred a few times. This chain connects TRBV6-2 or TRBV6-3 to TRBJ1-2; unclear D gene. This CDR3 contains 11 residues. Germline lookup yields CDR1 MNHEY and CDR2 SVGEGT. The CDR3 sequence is CAAGIREGYTF. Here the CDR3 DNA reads TGTGCAGCTGGTATCCGAGAGGGCTACACCTTC.

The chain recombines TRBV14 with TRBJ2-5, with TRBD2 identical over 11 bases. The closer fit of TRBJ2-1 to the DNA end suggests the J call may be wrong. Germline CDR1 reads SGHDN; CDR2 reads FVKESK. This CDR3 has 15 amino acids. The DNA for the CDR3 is TGTGCCAGCAGCCAAGTAGGAGGGACTAGCGGCGAGCAGTTCTTC. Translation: CASSQVGGTSGEQFF.